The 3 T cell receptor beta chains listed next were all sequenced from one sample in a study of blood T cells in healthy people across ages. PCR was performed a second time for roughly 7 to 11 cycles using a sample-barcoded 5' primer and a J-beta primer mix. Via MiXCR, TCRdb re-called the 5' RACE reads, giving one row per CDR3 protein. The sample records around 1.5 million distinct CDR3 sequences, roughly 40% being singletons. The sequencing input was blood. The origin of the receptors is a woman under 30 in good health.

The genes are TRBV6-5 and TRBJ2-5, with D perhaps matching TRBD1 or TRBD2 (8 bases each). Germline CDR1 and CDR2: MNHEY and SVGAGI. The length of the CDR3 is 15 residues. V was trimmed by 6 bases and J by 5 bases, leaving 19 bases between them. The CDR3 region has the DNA TGTGCCAGCAGAACAGGGGGACTAGTTGCCGAGACCCAGTACTTC. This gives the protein CASRTGGLVAETQYF.

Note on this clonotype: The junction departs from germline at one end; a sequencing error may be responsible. In DNA, the CDR3 is TGTGCCAGCAGTTTCGGGGGAAGTTACGGGCAGTACTTC. Amino acid sequence: CASSFGGSYGQYF. V and J are TRBV12-3 or TRBV12-4 and TRBJ2-7; D might be TRBD2 (6 bases). The CDR3 has 13 residues.

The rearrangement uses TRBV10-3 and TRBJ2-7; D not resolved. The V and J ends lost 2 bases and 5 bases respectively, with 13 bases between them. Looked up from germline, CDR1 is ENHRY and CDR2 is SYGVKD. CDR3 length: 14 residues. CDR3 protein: CAISEAHFLDEQYF. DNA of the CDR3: TGTGCCATCAGTGAGGCCCACTTTCTCGACGAGCAGTACTTC.